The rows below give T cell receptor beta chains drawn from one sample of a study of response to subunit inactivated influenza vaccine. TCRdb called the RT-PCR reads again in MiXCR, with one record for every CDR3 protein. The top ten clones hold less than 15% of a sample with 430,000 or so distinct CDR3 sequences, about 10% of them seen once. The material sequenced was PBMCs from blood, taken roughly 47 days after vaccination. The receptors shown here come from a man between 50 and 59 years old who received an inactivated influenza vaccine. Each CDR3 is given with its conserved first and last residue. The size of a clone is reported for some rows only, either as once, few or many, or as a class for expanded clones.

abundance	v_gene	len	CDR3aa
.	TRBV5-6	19	CASSPPPGQGPFSYNEQFF
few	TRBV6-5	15	CASSYSSRSTYEQYF
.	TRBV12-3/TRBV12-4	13	CASSARQGGAQYF
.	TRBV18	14	CASSPNDAGNEQYF
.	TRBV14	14	CASSPWVETDTQYF
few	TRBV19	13	CASSIGWLETQYF
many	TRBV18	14	CASSPGTGRSEAFF
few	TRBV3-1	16	CASSQAVGGPGNEQFF
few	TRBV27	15	CASSLFSGSMDEQFF
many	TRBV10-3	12	CAISETRYEQFF
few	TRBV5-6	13	CASSLAETYEQYF
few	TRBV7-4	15	CASPLKTGGNLEQYF
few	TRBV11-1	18	CASSLVFRDYRSTDTQYF
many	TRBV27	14	CASSLLAGFRELFF